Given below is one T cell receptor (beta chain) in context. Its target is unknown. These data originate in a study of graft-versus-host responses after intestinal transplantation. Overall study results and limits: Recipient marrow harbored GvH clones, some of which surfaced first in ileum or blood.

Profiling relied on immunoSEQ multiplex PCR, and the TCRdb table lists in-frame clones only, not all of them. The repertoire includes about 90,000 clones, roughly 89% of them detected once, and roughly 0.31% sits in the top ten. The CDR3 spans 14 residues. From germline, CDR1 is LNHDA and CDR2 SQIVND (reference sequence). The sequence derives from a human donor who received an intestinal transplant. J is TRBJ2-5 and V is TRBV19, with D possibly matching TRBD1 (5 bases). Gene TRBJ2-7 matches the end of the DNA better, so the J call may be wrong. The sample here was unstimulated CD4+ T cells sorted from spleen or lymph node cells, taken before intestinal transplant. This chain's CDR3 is CASSLPTESYEQYF. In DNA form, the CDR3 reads TGTGCCAGTAGTTTGCCGACAGAGTCCTACGAGCAGTACTTC.